These 32 T cell receptor beta chains originate from one sample sequenced in a study of patients and donors after allogeneic stem cell transplantation. TCRdb reprocessed the RT-PCR reads via MiXCR and lists one record per CDR3 protein. The table lists under 200,000 distinct CDR3 sequences, about 32% of them singletons. Sequences were obtained from blood, either unsorted or a sorted T cell fraction (not recorded which). All receptors derive from a human donor who was either an allogeneic HSCT recipient or a stem cell or donor lymphocyte infusion donor (not recorded which). It is not recorded whose cells these are; they may come from a transplant donor.

This rearrangement joins TRBV5-1 to TRBJ2-7, with 14 bases lining up with TRBD2. J was trimmed by 2 bases and V by 3 bases; bases with no gene match: 13. Germline assignment: CDR1 SGHRS and CDR2 YFSETQ. The CDR3 covers 19 residues. CDR3 sequence (DNA): TGCGCCAGCAGCTCCGGACTCCGACTAGCGGGGGGGGAAACCTACGAGCAGTACTTC. This encodes CASSSGLRLAGGETYEQYF.

This clonotype was observed a handful of times. The CDR3 here is CASSPRGHSGNTIYF. CDR3 DNA sequence: TGCGCCAGCAGCCCGAGGGGACACTCTGGAAACACCATATATTTT. This chain links TRBV5-1 with TRBJ1-3; a weak D match, TRBD1 (6 bases). The CDR3 is made up of 15 amino acids. The germline gives CDR1 SGHRS, CDR2 YFSETQ. The V end lost 4 bases, the J end lost 0 bases, and 11 bases lay between the germline ends.

The V and J genes are TRBV14 and TRBJ2-4, with TRBD2 matching 8 bases. J lost 12 bases, V lost 8 bases, and 12 bases had no gene match. The CDR3 has 13 residues. Germline V gives CDR1 SGHDN, CDR2 FVKESK. The CDR3 sequence is CASAAFLAGTQYF. DNA of the CDR3: TGTGCCAGCGCAGCCTTCTTAGCGGGAACTCAGTACTTC. Together with reference TRBV14 and TRBJ2-4, the CDR3 gives the full variable domain: EAGVTQFPSHSVIEKGQTVTLRCDPISGHDNLYWYRRVMGKEIKFLLHFVKESKQDESGMPNNRFLAERTGGTYSTLKVQPAELEDSGVYFCASAAFLAGTQYFGAGTRLSVL.

This clonotype has just a few counts. The chain has TRBV5-6 and TRBJ1-1; 12 nucleotides match TRBD1. This CDR3 has 17 residues. V was pared by 0 bases and J by 4 bases, with 7 bases of the junction left unmatched. Per germline, CDR1 SGHDT and CDR2 YYEEEE. The CDR3 nucleotides read TGTGCCAGCAGCTTGGAGCTGGGACAGGGGGCTGGCACTGAAGCTTTCTTT. Translation gives CASSLELGQGAGTEAFF.

The V call is TRBV7-3, the J call TRBJ2-1; 7 nucleotides align to TRBD2. V gave up 5 bases and J gave up 6 bases; unmatched junction bases: 7. Germline V gene sequence: CDR1 SGHTA, CDR2 FQGTGA. The CDR3 is 14 amino acids. CDR3 amino acids: CASSQSGTVNEQFF. CDR3 DNA: TGTGCCAGCAGCCAGAGCGGGACGGTCAATGAGCAGTTCTTC.

This chain connects TRBV28 to TRBJ2-1; no reliable D call. The germline V gene has CDR1 MDHEN and CDR2 SYDVKM. This CDR3 spans 14 amino acids. The V and J ends lost 4 bases and 2 bases respectively, with 9 bases between them. The CDR3 DNA is TGTGCCAGCAGTTCCCTAGAACCCTACAATGAGCAGTTCTTC. Its translation is CASSSLEPYNEQFF.

The chain couples TRBV4-1 to TRBJ2-1, with D possibly TRBD2 on 6 matching bases. The CDR3 spans 17 residues. CDR1 is MGHRA and CDR2 is YSYEKL in the germline V gene. Trimming removed 4 bases at V and 3 bases at J, with 19 bases between. CDR3 sequence (DNA): TGCGCCAGCAGCCCCGTGGGTAGCGGAGACCTCTACAATGAGCAGTTCTTC. Translating gives CASSPVGSGDLYNEQFF.

This clonotype was recorded a few times. This chain joins TRBV11-2 and TRBJ2-5; D may be TRBD1 or TRBD2 (5 bases each). The V end lost 4 bases, the J end lost 5 bases, and 8 bases lay between the germline ends. Per germline, CDR1 SGHAT and CDR2 FQNNGV. CDR3 length equals 12 residues. DNA of the CDR3: TGTGCCAGCAGCTCCAGGGACGAGACCCAGTACTTC. Residues: CASSSRDETQYF.

This clonotype came up once. The chain combines TRBV5-6 with TRBJ2-7, with D uncertain. Deletions cut 1 base from V and 1 base from J, with 9 bases between. The CDR3 totals 14 residues. Germline V lookup: CDR1 SGHDT, CDR2 YYEEEE. CDR3 DNA sequence: TGTGCCAGCAGCTTGTTGACTCAATCCTACGAGCAGTACTTC. The encoded protein is CASSLLTQSYEQYF.

The J gene is TRBJ1-1, the V gene TRBV28; D not resolved. The CDR3 length is 14 residues. Trimming left V 6 bases short and J 1 base short, with 12 bases between. Germline CDR1 MDHEN, CDR2 SYDVKM. The DNA of the CDR3 is TGTGCCAGCAGCTCTCTCGGGAAGAACACTGAAGCTTTCTTT. Translated: CASSSLGKNTEAFF.

This clonotype was observed a handful of times. V usage is TRBV5-1 and J usage is TRBJ1-3; D gene ambiguous. The CDR3 covers 15 residues. Trimming took 0 bases from V and 0 from J, leaving 7 bases between them. Per germline, CDR1 SGHRS and CDR2 YFSETQ. The CDR3 region is CASSLELGSGNTIYF. The CDR3 coding sequence is TGCGCCAGCAGCTTGGAATTGGGCTCTGGAAACACCATATATTTT. Based on the CDR3 plus reference TRBV5-1 and TRBJ1-3, the full variable domain is KAGVTQTPRYLIKTRGQQVTLSCSPISGHRSVSWYQQTPGQGLQFLFEYFSETQRNKGNFPGRFSGRQFSNSRSEMNVSTLELGDSALYLCASSLELGSGNTIYFGEGSWLTVV.

In this sample, this clonotype turned up a few times. A much larger clone differs from this one at a single base, so this may be a read error. The chain recombines TRBV28 with TRBJ1-6; no reliable D call. Germline V gene sequence: CDR1 MDHEN, CDR2 SYDVKM. V was clipped by 10 bases and J by 10 bases, with 17 bases between them. The CDR3 totals 13 residues. CDR3 nucleotide sequence: TGTGCCATTAAACAGAAGGAACACTCACCCCTCCACTTT. The encoded protein is CAIKQKEHSPLHF.

This clonotype was found many times. The chain has TRBV12-3 or TRBV12-4 and TRBJ1-4; D possibly corresponds to TRBD1 (5 bases). V lost 1 base and J 4 bases, leaving 10 bases between the germline ends. CDR3 length equals 15 residues. The CDR3 DNA reads as TGTGCCAGCAGTTTAGGCCTGACAGTTAATGAAAAACTGTTTTTT. This encodes CASSLGLTVNEKLFF.

The chain couples TRBV9 to TRBJ2-4; D is possibly TRBD2 (7 bases). The CDR3 consists of 17 residues. V was pared by 0 bases and J by 9 bases, with 22 bases between. Looked up from germline, CDR1 is SGDLS and CDR2 is YYNGEE. CDR3 in DNA: TGTGCCAGCAGCGTAGCCCCCCTTGCGGGAGAGGGGGGCATTCAGTACTTC. Translating it yields CASSVAPLAGEGGIQYF.

This clonotype was observed a few times. The V call is TRBV9, the J call TRBJ1-2; 7 nucleotides align to TRBD1. J was trimmed by 0 bases and V by 4 bases; bases with no gene match: 6. This CDR3 region has 15 residues. Germline V gene lookup returns CDR1 SGDLS and CDR2 YYNGEE. The CDR3 protein is CASSLNRGANYGYTF. In DNA form, the CDR3 reads TGTGCCAGCAGCCTAAACAGGGGAGCTAACTATGGCTACACCTTC.

This clonotype was observed a handful of times. This chain joins TRBV29-1 and TRBJ2-7; D is possibly TRBD2 (5 bases). The CDR3 spans 13 residues. Trimming stripped 4 bases from V and 0 bases from J, with 10 bases between. Germline V lookup: CDR1 SQVTM, CDR2 ANQGSEA. The CDR3 is CSVASRVSYEQYF. CDR3 sequence (DNA): TGCAGCGTTGCGTCGCGGGTCTCCTACGAGCAGTACTTC.

The J gene is TRBJ2-6, the V gene TRBV25-1, with D maybe TRBD1 (5 bases). Trimming cost V 2 bases and J 4 bases, with 15 bases left between them. The length of the CDR3 is 17 residues. Germline lookup yields CDR1 MGHDK and CDR2 SYGVNS. DNA for the CDR3: TGTGCCAGCAGTGAAGTAGGGGCCGCTATGGGGGCCAACGTCCTGACTTTC. Translation gives CASSEVGAAMGANVLTF.

The chain employs TRBV27 and TRBJ2-3; D is unclear. The length of the CDR3 is 13 residues. The germline V gene encodes CDR1 MNHEY and CDR2 SMNVEV (reference sequence). V shed 6 bases and J shed 4 bases, with 11 bases lying between them. The CDR3 DNA reads as TGTGCCAGCAGCCTAATAGGTCCAGATACGCAGTATTTT. It yields the protein CASSLIGPDTQYF.

The chain couples TRBV20-1 to TRBJ2-3, with 8 bases matching TRBD2. After removal of 6 bases from V and 0 bases from J, the junction contained 8 bases not matched to a gene. CDR1 is DFQATT, CDR2 SNEGSKA, per germline (reference sequence). CDR3 size: 15 residues. CDR3 in amino acids: CSATTSGGSTDTQYF. The CDR3 region has the DNA TGCAGTGCCACTACTAGCGGAGGGAGCACAGATACGCAGTATTTT.

The V and J genes are TRBV10-3 and TRBJ2-5; D not resolved. The germline gives CDR1 ENHRY, CDR2 SYGVKD. This CDR3 has 13 amino acids. V lost 4 bases to trimming and J lost 1 base, with 7 bases between them. CDR3 loop: CAISGQIQETQYF. The CDR3 coding sequence is TGTGCCATCAGTGGACAAATCCAAGAGACCCAGTACTTC.

The chain has TRBV12-3 or TRBV12-4 and TRBJ2-7; 8 nucleotides line up with TRBD1. CDR3 length equals 15 residues. The trim removed 5 bases at V and 2 bases at J, leaving 8 bases unmatched. The CDR3 protein is CASSKGQVGAYEQYF. Here the CDR3 DNA reads TGTGCCAGCAGTAAGGGACAGGTCGGGGCCTACGAGCAGTACTTC.

This clonotype was picked up a small number of times. The J gene is TRBJ1-4, the V gene TRBV20-1; 9 bases match TRBD1. Germline CDR1 and CDR2: DFQATT and SNEGSKA (reference sequence). After removal of 1 base from V and 8 bases from J, the junction contained 8 bases not matched to a gene. The CDR3 consists of 15 residues. The CDR3 DNA sequence: TGCAGTGCTAGAGCCCCCGGGACAGGGAACGAAAAACTGTTTTTT. Protein sequence: CSARAPGTGNEKLFF.

The chain couples TRBV5-1 to TRBJ2-7; possible D gene TRBD1, 6 bases. CDR1 and CDR2 from the germline V gene are SGHRS and YFSETQ. Trimming took 0 bases from V and 2 from J, leaving 12 bases between them. The CDR3 consists of 15 residues. The CDR3 is CASSLGGRSTYEQYF. The DNA for the CDR3 is TGCGCCAGCAGCTTGGGGGGGCGGAGTACCTACGAGCAGTACTTC. The full variable domain, with the rest looked up from reference TRBV5-1 and TRBJ2-7, is KAGVTQTPRYLIKTRGQQVTLSCSPISGHRSVSWYQQTPGQGLQFLFEYFSETQRNKGNFPGRFSGRQFSNSRSEMNVSTLELGDSALYLCASSLGGRSTYEQYFGPGTRLTVT.

V usage is TRBV7-9 and J usage is TRBJ1-6; no reliable D call. Germline values: CDR1 SEHNR, CDR2 FQNEAQ (reference sequence). This CDR3 is built from 15 residues. Trimming left V 1 base short and J 8 bases short, with 12 bases between. The CDR3 reads CASSLVGGMDSPLHF. CDR3 in DNA: TGTGCCAGCAGCTTAGTGGGAGGAATGGATTCACCCCTCCACTTT.

The rearrangement uses TRBV7-8 and TRBJ2-1, with D possibly matching TRBD2 (6 bases). V lost 2 bases, J lost 0 bases, and 11 bases lay in between. CDR1 SGHVS and CDR2 FQNEAQ come from the germline V gene. The CDR3 has 16 amino acids. Here the CDR3 DNA reads TGTGCCAGCAGCTTATTGGGCGGGGTCTCCTACAATGAGCAGTTCTTC. Translating gives CASSLLGGVSYNEQFF.

This chain uses TRBV20-1 with TRBJ2-3, with unresolved D. CDR1 and CDR2 (germline): DFQATT, SNEGSKA (reference sequence). CDR3 length: 14 residues. Deletions cut 3 bases from V and 2 bases from J, with 12 bases between. CDR3 in DNA: TGCAGTGCTAGTCCAGAGCCGGCCACAGATACGCAGTATTTT. It specifies CSASPEPATDTQYF.

The J gene is TRBJ2-3, the V gene TRBV6-5; 9 positions agree with TRBD1. The CDR3 runs 15 residues. The V gene end was trimmed by 1 base and the J gene end by 6 bases; junction bases not matched to a gene: 5. Germline V gene lookup returns CDR1 MNHEY and CDR2 SVGAGI. CDR3 sequence (DNA): TGTGCCAGCAGTTACTTAAGGACAGGGGCTGATACGCAGTATTTT. Protein product: CASSYLRTGADTQYF.

The chain couples TRBV7-3 to TRBJ2-1; 9 nucleotides align to TRBD1. J lost 10 bases, V lost 5 bases, and 12 bases had no gene match. In germline, CDR1 is SGHTA, CDR2 FQGTGA. The CDR3 spans 15 residues. CDR3 sequence: CASSPTFGTGSEQFF. CDR3 sequence (DNA): TGTGCCAGCAGCCCCACATTTGGGACAGGGAGCGAGCAGTTCTTC. Variable domain in full (rest from reference TRBV7-3 and TRBJ2-1): GAGVSQTPSNKVTEKGKYVELRCDPISGHTALYWYRQSLGQGPEFLIYFQGTGAADDSGLPNDRFFAVRPEGSVSTLKIQRTERGDSAVYLCASSPTFGTGSEQFFGPGTRLTVL.

About this clonotype itself: An end of the junction does not agree with germline; a read error may underlie this. The V call is TRBV20-1, the J call TRBJ2-7; D is unclear. This CDR3 spans 10 amino acids. Per germline, CDR1 DFQATT and CDR2 SNEGSKA (reference sequence). CDR3 coding DNA: TGCAGTGCTAGGGGATACGAGCAGCACTTC. Its translation is CSARGYEQHF.

The rearrangement uses TRBV27 and TRBJ2-7, with 11 nucleotides matching TRBD2. The CDR3 sequence is 14 residues long. Per germline, CDR1 MNHEY and CDR2 SMNVEV (reference sequence). The V gene end was trimmed by 8 bases and the J gene end by 3 bases; junction bases not matched to a gene: 6. CDR3 residues: CASRLAGGLYEQYF. The CDR3 nucleotides read TGTGCCAGCCGCCTAGCGGGAGGCCTCTACGAGCAGTACTTC.

This clonotype has a handful of counts. The genes are TRBV27 and TRBJ2-5; D is undetermined. Trimming cost V 2 bases and J 5 bases, with 15 bases left between them. CDR1 is MNHEY, CDR2 SMNVEV, per germline (reference sequence). This CDR3 contains 15 residues. CDR3 coding DNA: TGTGCCAGCAGTTTAGGGTTTAATAGCTTGGAGACCCAGTACTTC. Its protein is CASSLGFNSLETQYF.

The table lists this clonotype with a few counts. The rearrangement links TRBV5-6 to TRBJ2-1; D remains unclear. The V and J ends lost 0 bases and 8 bases respectively, with 12 bases between them. Germline V lookup: CDR1 SGHDT, CDR2 YYEEEE. The CDR3 totals 14 residues. CDR3 amino acids: CASSLAPVVDEQFF. As DNA, the CDR3 is TGTGCCAGCAGCTTGGCCCCGGTGGTAGATGAGCAGTTCTTC.